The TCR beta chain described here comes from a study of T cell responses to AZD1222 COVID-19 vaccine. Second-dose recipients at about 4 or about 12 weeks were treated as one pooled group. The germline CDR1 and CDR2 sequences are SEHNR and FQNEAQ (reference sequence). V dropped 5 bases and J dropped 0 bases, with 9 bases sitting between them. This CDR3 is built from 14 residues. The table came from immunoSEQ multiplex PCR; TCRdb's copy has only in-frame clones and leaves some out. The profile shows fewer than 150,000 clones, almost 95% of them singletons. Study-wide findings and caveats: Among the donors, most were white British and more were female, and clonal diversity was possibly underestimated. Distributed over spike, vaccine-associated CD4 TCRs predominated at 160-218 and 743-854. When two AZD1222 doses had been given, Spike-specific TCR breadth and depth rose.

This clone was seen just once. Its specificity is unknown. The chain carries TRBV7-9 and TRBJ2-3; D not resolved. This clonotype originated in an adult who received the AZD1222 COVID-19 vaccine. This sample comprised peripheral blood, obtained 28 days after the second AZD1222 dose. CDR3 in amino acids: CASSGHPSTDTQYF. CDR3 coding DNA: TGTGCCAGCAGCGGCCACCCTAGCACAGATACGCAGTATTTT.